What follows are 30 T cell receptor beta chains derived from one specimen sequenced in a study of T cell responses to AZD1222 COVID-19 vaccine (dated by TCRdb to the early 2020s). Library creation used the immunoSEQ multiplex PCR assay. This immuneACCESS table, as held by TCRdb, lists in-frame sequences with V and J called but not all clones. Of the missing ones, under half trace to an unresolved V gene in checked studies; the others have no known cause. The sample has around 110,000 clones on record, 85% to 90% of them singletons. Over 7.5% of the sample comes from the top ten. The label giving this sample's time point can be read as: baseline before first vaccination. Specimen: peripheral blood, collected on day 0 of AZD1222 vaccination. The source is an adult in good health.

Comment on this clone: The sample contains more than one DNA sequence encoding this CDR3. The chain combines TRBV20-1 with TRBJ1-2; D not resolved. Germline CDR1 is DFQATT and CDR2 is SNEGSKA (reference sequence). V was clipped by 6 bases and J by 2 bases, with 4 bases between them. This CDR3 spans 10 amino acids. The CDR3 DNA is TGCAGTGCAGGGAACTATGGCTACACCTTC. Its protein is CSAGNYGYTF.

This rearrangement joins TRBV24-1 to TRBJ2-5; 10 bases map to TRBD2. The CDR3 covers 16 residues. Germline trimming cut 2 bases from V and 1 base from J; bases unmatched to any gene: 3. CDR1 is KGHDR, CDR2 SFDVKD, per germline. This CDR3 reads CATSDSSGGFQETQYF. CDR3 nucleotide sequence: TGTGCCACCAGTGATTCTAGCGGGGGTTTCCAAGAGACCCAGTACTTC.

The chain employs TRBV23-1 and TRBJ2-1, with TRBD2 identical over 10 bases. TRBV23-1 is an ORF; its function is uncertain. V lost 2 bases and J lost 5; bases outside the gene matches: 9. This CDR3 contains 17 residues. The CDR3 loop reads CASSQLSPSGGDNEQFF. Written as DNA, the CDR3 is TGCGCCAGCAGTCAACTTTCCCCTAGCGGGGGAGACAATGAGCAGTTCTTC.

This clone was seen once. This sequence joins TRBV6-5 and TRBJ1-5; tentatively, D is TRBD1 (6 bases). V lost 2 bases and J lost 8, with 13 bases in between. The CDR3 consists of 14 residues. CDR1 is MNHEY and CDR2 is SVGAGI in the germline V gene. CDR3 residues: CASSYTGKGEPQHF. DNA of the CDR3: TGTGCCAGCAGTTACACAGGGAAGGGTGAGCCCCAGCATTTT.

This chain uses TRBV3-1 (or the pseudogene TRBV3-2) with TRBJ2-1; D is possibly TRBD1 or TRBD2 (5 bases each). The CDR3 loop spans 16 amino acids. Germline CDR1 reads LGHDT; CDR2 reads YNNKEL (reference sequence). Trimming stripped 4 bases from V and 0 bases from J, with 13 bases between. As DNA, the CDR3 is TGTGCCAGCAGCCGGGGACCAGGCAGCTCCTACAATGAGCAGTTCTTC. Its translation is CASSRGPGSSYNEQFF.

V usage is TRBV2 and J usage is TRBJ1-6; the D gene is possibly TRBD1 (5 bases). The CDR3 runs to 17 residues. CDR1 is SNHLY, CDR2 FYNNEI, per germline. The germline V and J ends were trimmed by 3 bases and 0 bases, with 12 bases remaining between them. The CDR3 nucleotides read TGTGCCAGCAGTGAGCGGGGCGAGAGCTCCTATAATTCACCCCTCCACTTT. Translating it yields CASSERGESSYNSPLHF.

V usage is TRBV6-2 or TRBV6-3 and J usage is TRBJ1-2; TRBD1 aligns across 7 bases. This CDR3 is built from 13 residues. The germline gives CDR1 MNHEY, CDR2 SVGEGT. The ends lost 2 bases at V and 8 bases at J; junction bases unmatched: 5. CDR3 sequence (DNA): TGTGCCAGCAGTTACGACAGGGCCTGGGGCTACACCTTC. Amino acid sequence: CASSYDRAWGYTF.

The chain's CDR3 is CASSLVAGSYNEQFF. The CDR3 coding sequence is TGTGCCAGCAGCTTAGTAGCGGGATCCTACAATGAGCAGTTCTTC. The chain has TRBV7-6 and TRBJ2-1; 8 bases match TRBD2. There are 15 residues in the CDR3. The J segment lost 1 base and the V segment lost 1 base, leaving 0 bases of the junction unmatched. The germline CDR1 and CDR2 sequences are SGHVS and FNYEAQ. The full variable domain, in which reference TRBV7-6 and TRBJ2-1 provide the parts outside the CDR3, is GAGVSQSPRYKVTKRGQDVALRCDPISGHVSLYWYRQALGQGPEFLTYFNYEAQQDKSGLPNDRFSAERPEGSISTLTIQRTEQRDSAMYRCASSLVAGSYNEQFFGPGTRLTVL.

This chain uses TRBV2 with TRBJ1-1; D remains unclear. Germline V gene sequence: CDR1 SNHLY, CDR2 FYNNEI. This CDR3 is 13 amino acids long. V was shortened by 3 bases and J by 2 bases, with 7 bases between the two germline ends. The CDR3: CASSEDFNTEAFF. CDR3 in DNA: TGTGCCAGCAGTGAGGATTTTAACACTGAAGCTTTCTTT.

The CDR3 sequence: CASSLIFQDSPYF. CDR3 nucleotides: TGTGCCAGCAGCTTAATCTTTCAGGACAGCCCGTATTTT. This chain uses TRBV7-2 with TRBJ2-3; the D gene is possibly TRBD1 (6 bases). V was pared by 2 bases and J by 14 bases, with 17 bases between. The CDR3 loop spans 13 amino acids. The germline CDR1 and CDR2 sequences are SGHTA and FQGNSA.

The V and J genes are TRBV5-1 and TRBJ1-1; D is possibly TRBD1 (5 bases). CDR1 is SGHRS, CDR2 YFSETQ, per germline. V lost 0 bases, J lost 11 bases, and 20 bases lay in between. The CDR3 is made up of 15 amino acids. Here the CDR3 reads CASSLDPGRVFVAFF. The CDR3 DNA reads as TGCGCCAGCAGCTTGGATCCGGGGCGCGTCTTTGTGGCTTTCTTT.

The rearrangement links TRBV4-1 to TRBJ2-7, with D maybe TRBD1 (6 bases). This CDR3 is built from 16 residues. V lost 0 bases and J lost 6, with 18 bases in between. CDR1 and CDR2 (germline): MGHRA, YSYEKL. This chain's CDR3 is CASSQEPYGGKGEQYF. In nucleotides, the CDR3 is TGCGCCAGCAGCCAAGAACCATATGGGGGCAAGGGCGAGCAGTACTTC.

The CDR3, as DNA: TGCGCCAGCAGCGAAGGACAGGGAGCTTATGGCTACACCTTC. Encoded protein: CASSEGQGAYGYTF. The V gene is TRBV5-1, the J gene TRBJ1-2, with 8 bases that match TRBD1. The V segment lost 4 bases and the J segment 5 bases; nucleotides outside the gene matches: 7. Germline V gene lookup returns CDR1 SGHRS and CDR2 YFSETQ. CDR3 length equals 14 residues.

This clone was seen just once. The J gene is TRBJ1-5, the V gene TRBV15; 7 positions match TRBD1. V was clipped by 5 bases and J by 7 bases; unmatched bases: 14. Germline-derived CDR1 and CDR2 are LNHNV and YYDKDF (reference sequence). This CDR3 has 16 residues. The CDR3 sequence is CATSLSDRTGRQPQHF. CDR3 DNA sequence: TGTGCCACCAGCTTATCGGACAGGACGGGGAGACAGCCCCAGCATTTT.

CDR3 protein: CASSSFVGGYTF. The CDR3 DNA reads as TGTGCCAGCAGCTCCTTCGTAGGTGGCTACACCTTC. The J gene is TRBJ1-2, the V gene TRBV7-2; D gene ambiguous. The CDR3 contains 12 residues. With 4 bases removed from V and 7 bases from J, the gap between germline ends came to 10 bases. Germline V CDR1 and CDR2: SGHTA, FQGNSA.

The J gene is TRBJ1-2, the V gene TRBV7-2, with D unclear. The V end lost 1 base, the J end lost 5 bases, and 17 bases lay between the germline ends. The CDR3 spans 16 residues. The germline V gene encodes CDR1 SGHTA and CDR2 FQGNSA. CDR3 sequence: CASSLGMHLEVYGYTF. The CDR3 DNA follows: TGTGCCAGCAGCTTAGGGATGCACCTTGAGGTTTATGGCTACACCTTC.

The chain combines TRBV7-8 with TRBJ2-3; tentative D call: TRBD1 (5 bases). Germline CDR1 reads SGHVS; CDR2 reads FQNEAQ. V was shortened by 0 bases and J by 6 bases, with 13 bases between the two germline ends. This CDR3 spans 15 amino acids. The CDR3 reads CASSLAGAQLDTQYF. CDR3 in DNA: TGTGCCAGCAGCTTAGCAGGGGCGCAGTTGGATACGCAGTATTTT.

V gene TRBV6-2 or TRBV6-3 combines with J gene TRBJ1-5; a possible D gene is TRBD1 (5 bases). The CDR3 runs to 14 residues. Germline assignment: CDR1 MNHEY and CDR2 SVGEGT. The V gene lost 4 bases and the J gene lost 4 bases, with 11 bases spanning the gap. For the CDR3, the DNA is TGTGCCAGCAGTTTGGGGGTTGGGAATCAGCCCCAGCATTTT. Residues: CASSLGVGNQPQHF.

This rearrangement joins TRBV6-4 to TRBJ1-5, with 8 bases fitting TRBD1. CDR3 size: 14 residues. Per the germline V gene, CDR1 is MRHNA and CDR2 is SNTAGT. The trim removed 4 bases at V and 2 bases at J, leaving 1 base unmatched. CDR3 nucleotides: TGTGCCAGCAGTGCGGACAGGGGCAATCAGCCCCAGCATTTT. Its protein product is CASSADRGNQPQHF.

This rearrangement joins TRBV5-1 to TRBJ2-1; 9 bases fit TRBD1. The trim removed 0 bases at V and 6 bases at J, leaving 7 bases unmatched. This CDR3 spans 16 amino acids. The germline V gene encodes CDR1 SGHRS and CDR2 YFSETQ. CDR3: CASSLARDRVRNEQFF. In DNA form, the CDR3 reads TGCGCCAGCAGCTTGGCCCGGGACAGGGTCCGCAATGAGCAGTTCTTC.

The V and J genes are TRBV5-4 and TRBJ1-1; 7 nucleotides agree with TRBD1. Looked up from germline, CDR1 is SGHNT and CDR2 is YYREEE (reference sequence). This CDR3 is 13 amino acids long. Trimming took 5 bases from V and 3 from J; bases not matched to a gene: 4. CDR3 nucleotide sequence: TGTGCCAGCAGTTCAGACAGGGACACTGAAGCTTTCTTT. Translated, it gives CASSSDRDTEAFF. Variable domain in full (rest from reference TRBV5-4 and TRBJ1-1): ETGVTQSPTHLIKTRGQQVTLRCSSQSGHNTVSWYQQALGQGPQFIFQYYREEENGRGNFPPRFSGLQFPNYSSELNVNALELDDSALYLCASSSDRDTEAFFGQGTRLTVV.

The J gene is TRBJ2-7, the V gene TRBV28; D gene unclear. V lost 8 bases, J lost 3 bases, and 11 bases lay in between. CDR3 size: 12 residues. Germline CDR1 is MDHEN and CDR2 is SYDVKM. CDR3 protein: CASYTLFYEQYF. The DNA of the CDR3 is TGTGCCAGCTACACGTTATTCTACGAGCAGTACTTC.

The V call is TRBV2, the J call TRBJ1-1; the D gene is possibly TRBD1 (5 bases). CDR1 and CDR2 (germline): SNHLY, FYNNEI. V was trimmed by 6 bases and J by 6 bases, leaving 11 bases between them. This CDR3 comprises 12 residues. CDR3 DNA: TGTGCCAGCAGGGGGGAATCGGCTGAAGCTTTCTTT. This sequence encodes CASRGESAEAFF.

The chain uses TRBV2 and TRBJ1-1, with D possibly matching TRBD1 (6 bases). Germline V gene data show CDR1 as SNHLY and CDR2 as FYNNEI. The V end was cut by 4 bases, the J end by 3 bases, with 12 bases between. The CDR3 extends over 14 amino acids. This CDR3 is CASSGSRGYTEAFF. CDR3 DNA sequence: TGTGCCAGCAGTGGGAGCAGGGGCTACACTGAAGCTTTCTTT.

The V gene is TRBV24-1, the J gene TRBJ2-7, with 7 bases lining up with TRBD1. Germline lookup yields CDR1 KGHDR and CDR2 SFDVKD. This CDR3 region has 16 residues. The V gene end was trimmed by 2 bases and the J gene end by 3 bases; junction bases not matched to a gene: 9. Written as DNA, the CDR3 is TGTGCCACCAGTGATTCACAAACCGGGACAGTCTACGAGCAGTACTTC. Residues: CATSDSQTGTVYEQYF.

This clone came up a few times. The gene calls are TRBV18 and TRBJ1-1, with D uncertain. The CDR3 loop spans 14 amino acids. Germline CDR1 and CDR2: KGHSH and LQKENI. Trimming took 0 bases from V and 1 from J, leaving 6 bases between them. The CDR3 spells CASSPPAANTEAFF. As DNA, the CDR3 is TGTGCCAGCTCACCACCGGCAGCGAACACTGAAGCTTTCTTT.

The chain combines TRBV5-8 with TRBJ1-4, with a tentative D call TRBD1 (6 bases). Trimming took off 1 base at V and 0 bases at J, with 13 bases between the two ends. The CDR3 extends over 17 amino acids. Germline CDR1 SGHTS, CDR2 YDEGEE. CDR3 amino acids: CASSLHLGQTTNEKLFF. CDR3 bases: TGTGCCAGCAGCTTGCACCTCGGACAGACAACTAATGAAAAACTGTTTTTT.

The chain couples TRBV2 to TRBJ1-4; D gene uncertain. Germline V CDR1 and CDR2: SNHLY, FYNNEI. This CDR3 has 16 residues. Trimming stripped 7 bases from V and 0 bases from J, with 15 bases between. CDR3 DNA: TGTGCCAGCACCGTTACCCTGTATGCAACTAATGAAAAACTGTTTTTT. This codes for CASTVTLYATNEKLFF.

The chain recombines TRBV4-2 with TRBJ2-2, with D perhaps matching TRBD1 (5 bases). V was clipped by 5 bases and J by 4 bases, with 11 bases between them. The CDR3 is 14 amino acids. Germline values: CDR1 LGHNA, CDR2 YNFKEQ. CDR3 amino acids: CASSDQGGTGELFF. CDR3 DNA: TGTGCCAGCAGCGACCAGGGTGGCACCGGGGAGCTGTTTTTT.

The count of this clone is one. This chain links TRBV19 with TRBJ2-1, with 9 bases aligning to TRBD1. The CDR3 runs to 16 residues. V shed 5 bases and J 8 bases; nucleotides not matched to a gene: 13. CDR1 and CDR2 (germline): LNHDA, SQIVND (reference sequence). The CDR3 loop reads CASSPRTGTGPHEQFF. In DNA form, the CDR3 reads TGTGCCAGTAGTCCCAGGACCGGGACAGGGCCCCATGAGCAGTTCTTC.